This TCR beta chain emerged from a study of T cells after yellow fever vaccination. TCRdb reprocessed the 5' RACE reads via MiXCR and lists one record per CDR3 protein. Counted here are fewer than 400,000 distinct CDR3 sequences, about 11% occurring once; the ten biggest clones make up about 3%. Points from the study as a whole: At under 98% for CD4 and about 88% for CD8, most primary-vaccination clones showed up again after the booster.

The CDR3 runs to 17 residues. Germline trimming cut 3 bases from V and 4 bases from J; bases unmatched to any gene: 13. Germline lookup yields CDR1 SGHVS and CDR2 FNYEAQ. This clonotype was seen repeatedly, ten times or more. Its antigen is still unknown. This TCR came from a man between 18 and 35 years old who received the YFV17D yellow fever vaccine. This specimen was CD4+ T cells sorted from PBMCs, taken 45 days after the yellow fever booster vaccination. This chain uses TRBV7-6 with TRBJ2-5, with 8 nucleotides matching TRBD2. The CDR3 region has the DNA TGTGCCAGCAGCTTGGCGGCTAGCGGGCCCCGCGGAGAGACCCAGTACTTC. Translated, it gives CASSLAASGPRGETQYF. Variable domain in full (rest from reference TRBV7-6 and TRBJ2-5): GAGVSQSPRYKVTKRGQDVALRCDPISGHVSLYWYRQALGQGPEFLTYFNYEAQQDKSGLPNDRFSAERPEGSISTLTIQRTEQRDSAMYRCASSLAASGPRGETQYFGPGTRLLVL.